Following are 26 T cell receptor beta chains from one sample sequenced in a study of blood T cell repertoires in COVID-19. The repertoire was sequenced with immunoSEQ multiplex PCR; TCRdb's copy has only in-frame clones and lacks some. This table holds about 670,000 clones, about 87% found once. Source material: peripheral blood. Receptors were obtained from a woman between 18 and 30 years old with acute or convalescent COVID-19.

This sequence joins TRBV7-3 and TRBJ1-2, with 8 bases lining up with TRBD1. The V and J ends lost 1 base and 4 bases, in that order; junction bases with no gene match: 17. This CDR3 contains 19 residues. Germline V CDR1 and CDR2: SGHTA, FQGTGA. The CDR3 sequence: CASSLRSPGQAHDLYGYTF. CDR3 nucleotide sequence: TGTGCCAGCAGCTTAAGATCGCCGGGACAGGCCCATGATCTCTATGGCTACACCTTC.

The rearrangement links TRBV19 to TRBJ2-3, with 11 nucleotides matching TRBD1. V lost 2 bases, J lost 6 bases, and 4 bases stayed unmatched. Germline V gene sequence: CDR1 LNHDA, CDR2 SQIVND (reference sequence). This CDR3 contains 15 residues. CDR3 sequence: CASSIRTGGLDTQYF. CDR3 nucleotide sequence: TGTGCCAGTAGTATACGGACAGGGGGCTTGGATACGCAGTATTTT.

The chain carries TRBV5-1 and TRBJ1-1; D perhaps matches TRBD1 (6 bases). The CDR3 covers 14 residues. Trimming took off 5 bases at V and 2 bases at J, with 13 bases between the two ends. Germline loops: CDR1 SGHRS, CDR2 YFSETQ. The CDR3 nucleotides are TGCGCCAGCAGGCTGATACAGGGAAACACTGAAGCTTTCTTT. This sequence encodes CASRLIQGNTEAFF.

This clone came up many times. Additional DNA sequences in this sample encode the identical CDR3. This chain links TRBV5-6 with TRBJ1-2; a weak D match, TRBD1 (5 bases). The CDR3 consists of 14 residues. Trimming took off 2 bases at V and 4 bases at J, with 12 bases between the two ends. CDR1 and CDR2 (germline): SGHDT, YYEEEE. CDR3 coding DNA: TGTGCCAGCAGCTTTGACAGAGTGAGCTATGGCTACACCTTC. It translates to CASSFDRVSYGYTF. Based on the CDR3 plus reference TRBV5-6 and TRBJ1-2, the full variable domain is DAGVTQSPTHLIKTRGQQVTLRCSPKSGHDTVSWYQQALGQGPQFIFQYYEEEERQRGNFPDRFSGHQFPNYSSELNVNALLLGDSALYLCASSFDRVSYGYTFGSGTRLTVV.

This clone has just one count. The chain employs TRBV6-1 and TRBJ2-5; no firm D call. The V and J ends lost 2 bases and 11 bases respectively, with 15 bases between them. The CDR3 runs to 13 residues. The V gene's germline CDR1 is MNHNS and CDR2 SASEGT. The chain's CDR3 is CASSERGFAKQYF. Written as DNA, the CDR3 is TGTGCCAGCAGTGAACGTGGTTTCGCTAAGCAGTACTTC.

The chain couples TRBV24-1 to TRBJ2-2; D possibly corresponds to TRBD2 (5 bases). The V and J ends lost 0 bases and 3 bases respectively, with 7 bases between them. There are 15 residues in the CDR3. CDR1 is KGHDR, CDR2 SFDVKD, per germline. CDR3 DNA sequence: TGTGCCACCAGTGATTTGTCGCGGGACACCGGGGAGCTGTTTTTT. Protein: CATSDLSRDTGELFF.

The sample holds one count of this clone. The chain employs TRBV11-2 and TRBJ2-5, with D perhaps TRBD1 (6 bases). The CDR3 is 15 amino acids. In germline, CDR1 is SGHAT, CDR2 FQNNGV. V gave up 0 bases and J gave up 1 base, with 9 bases separating them. CDR3 in DNA: TGTGCCAGCAGCTTAGACCGAGGGGGCCAAGAGACCCAGTACTTC. This encodes CASSLDRGGQETQYF.

This clone was seen only once. The J gene is TRBJ1-5, the V gene TRBV5-1; D unresolved. This CDR3 is 13 amino acids long. CDR1 SGHRS and CDR2 YFSETQ come from the germline V gene. V was pared by 0 bases and J by 4 bases, with 5 bases between. The CDR3 reads CASSLGDNQPQHF. CDR3 nucleotides: TGCGCCAGCAGCTTGGGCGATAATCAGCCCCAGCATTTT.

The sample holds a few counts of this clone. This specimen includes other DNA sequences encoding the same CDR3. The chain carries TRBV27 and TRBJ1-2, with a possible D match to TRBD1 (5 bases). Germline V CDR1 and CDR2: MNHEY, SMNVEV (reference sequence). The V end lost 2 bases, the J end lost 4 bases, and 8 bases lay between the germline ends. This CDR3 has 13 residues. The CDR3 loop reads CASSLRGAYGYTF. The CDR3 nucleotides are TGTGCCAGCAGTTTAAGGGGTGCCTATGGCTACACCTTC.

The chain couples TRBV29-1 to TRBJ1-2; no reliable D call. CDR3 size: 13 residues. V shed 6 bases and J shed 3 bases, with 14 bases lying between them. The germline V gene has CDR1 SQVTM and CDR2 ANQGSEA. CDR3 protein: CSVPTDSYYGYTF. The CDR3 nucleotides are TGCAGCGTACCTACCGACTCTTACTATGGCTACACCTTC. The full variable domain, in which reference TRBV29-1 and TRBJ1-2 provide the parts outside the CDR3, is SAVISQKPSRDICQRGTSLTIQCQVDSQVTMMFWYRQQPGQSLTLIATANQGSEATYESGFVIDKFPISRPNLTFSTLTVSNMSPEDSSIYLCSVPTDSYYGYTFGSGTRLTVV.

This chain uses TRBV6-5 with TRBJ1-2; TRBD1 aligns across 7 bases. Germline V gives CDR1 MNHEY, CDR2 SVGAGI. With 5 bases clipped from V and 8 bases from J, the junction kept 8 bases outside the gene matches. This CDR3 region has 13 residues. CDR3 residues: CASSRTGERGYTF. In nucleotides, the CDR3 is TGTGCCAGCAGTCGAACAGGGGAACGGGGCTACACCTTC.

This rearrangement joins TRBV19 to TRBJ1-2; TRBD1 matches 8 bases. V shed 1 base, J shed 8 bases, and the junction held 3 bases outside the gene matches. Germline-derived CDR1 and CDR2 are LNHDA and SQIVND (reference sequence). The CDR3 totals 13 residues. CDR3 protein: CASSIAGGGGYTF. CDR3 DNA: TGTGCCAGTAGTATAGCAGGGGGCGGAGGCTACACCTTC. The whole variable domain, remainder taken from reference TRBV19 and TRBJ1-2, is DGGITQSPKYLFRKEGQNVTLSCEQNLNHDAMYWYRQDPGQGLRLIYYSQIVNDFQKGDIAEGYSVSREKKESFPLTVTSAQKNPTAFYLCASSIAGGGGYTFGSGTRLTVV.

This sequence joins TRBV28 and TRBJ1-2; possible D gene TRBD1, 5 bases. The CDR3 has 11 amino acids. The germline V and J ends were trimmed by 7 bases and 4 bases, with 7 bases remaining between them. Per germline, CDR1 MDHEN and CDR2 SYDVKM. The CDR3 DNA sequence: TGTGCCAGCACGGGGGGCTATGGCTACACCTTC. Its translation is CASTGGYGYTF.

The V and J genes are TRBV30 and TRBJ1-5; 7 nucleotides match TRBD1. The length of the CDR3 is 15 residues. Losses at the gene ends were 2 bases for V and 4 bases for J; bases not matched to a gene: 8. The germline V gene encodes CDR1 GTSNPN and CDR2 SVGIG (reference sequence). CDR3 residues: CAWSPQGVGNQPQHF. The CDR3 bases are TGTGCCTGGAGTCCTCAGGGGGTAGGGAATCAGCCCCAGCATTTT.

This chain links TRBV18 with TRBJ2-3; 7 bases fit TRBD2. Germline-derived CDR1 and CDR2 are KGHSH and LQKENI. Trimming removed 4 bases from V and 2 bases from J; junction bases left unmatched: 9. There are 16 residues in the CDR3. CDR3 nucleotides: TGTGCCAGCTCACTGAGACTAGCAGCTTCCACAGATACGCAGTATTTT. This gives the protein CASSLRLAASTDTQYF.

The chain is built from TRBV15 and TRBJ2-2; 8 bases align to TRBD2. Germline V gene lookup returns CDR1 LNHNV and CDR2 YYDKDF (reference sequence). Trimming removed 0 bases from V and 0 bases from J; junction bases left unmatched: 6. This CDR3 is 18 amino acids long. The CDR3 region is CATSRDRGGQANTGELFF. The CDR3 nucleotides are TGTGCCACCAGCAGAGATCGGGGGGGGCAGGCGAACACCGGGGAGCTGTTTTTT.

This clone was seen a few times. The chain recombines TRBV10-3 with TRBJ1-6, with TRBD1 matching 8 bases. Trimming took 4 bases from V and 7 from J; bases not matched to a gene: 3. This CDR3 comprises 14 residues. Germline values: CDR1 ENHRY, CDR2 SYGVKD. CDR3 sequence (DNA): TGTGCCATCAGTGCGACAGGGGCGAATTCACCCCTCCACTTT. Its protein product is CAISATGANSPLHF.

CDR3 coding DNA: TGTGCCAGCAGTTACTCGGGTCCAGCCCGGGCAGATACGCAGTATTTT. Residues: CASSYSGPARADTQYF. This rearrangement joins TRBV6-2 or TRBV6-3 to TRBJ2-3; D gene uncertain. Germline loops: CDR1 MNHEY, CDR2 SVGEGT. This CDR3 region has 16 residues. V was shortened by 0 bases and J by 4 bases, with 14 bases between the two germline ends.

The rearrangement joins TRBV19 to TRBJ1-6; D is perhaps TRBD1 (5 bases). The CDR3 runs 15 residues. V was clipped by 7 bases and J by 6 bases, with 16 bases between them. The germline V gene has CDR1 LNHDA and CDR2 SQIVND (reference sequence). The CDR3 loop reads CASTPGDWINSPLHF. As DNA, the CDR3 is TGTGCCAGTACCCCTGGGGACTGGATTAATTCACCCCTCCACTTT.

The rearrangement joins TRBV12-5 to TRBJ1-2, with a weak D call TRBD1 (5 bases). Deletions cut 6 bases from V and 5 bases from J, with 16 bases between. Germline V CDR1 and CDR2: LGHNT, FRNRAP. The CDR3 spans 14 residues. This CDR3 reads CASGGRGYKYGYTF. CDR3 bases: TGTGCTAGTGGAGGCCGGGGGTATAAGTATGGCTACACCTTC.

The V call is TRBV25-1, the J call TRBJ2-1, with D possibly matching TRBD1 (6 bases). V lost 3 bases to trimming and J lost 7 bases, with 22 bases between them. The CDR3 has 17 residues. CDR1 MGHDK and CDR2 SYGVNS come from the germline V gene. The CDR3: CASSEPEIGGFKNEQFF. The CDR3 bases are TGTGCCAGCAGTGAGCCCGAGATAGGGGGTTTCAAAAATGAGCAGTTCTTC.

This clone was detected once. This chain connects TRBV6-6 to TRBJ1-1; D might be TRBD1 (6 bases). V was clipped by 6 bases and J by 5 bases, with 16 bases between them. CDR1 and CDR2 from the germline V gene are MNHNY and SVGAGI (reference sequence). The CDR3 totals 14 residues. The CDR3 sequence: CASSPNREGTEAFF. The CDR3 DNA is TGTGCCAGCAGCCCTAACAGGGAGGGGACTGAAGCTTTCTTT.

This clone occurred once. The chain has TRBV9 and TRBJ1-3, with D possibly TRBD1 on 6 matching bases. Trimming pared 4 bases from V and 0 bases from J, leaving 17 bases between. Germline V gene sequence: CDR1 SGDLS, CDR2 YYNGEE. This CDR3 is 17 amino acids long. The CDR3 protein is CASSHSLDSTSGNTIYF. In DNA form, the CDR3 reads TGTGCCAGCAGCCACAGTTTGGACAGTACCTCTGGAAACACCATATATTTT.

The chain is built from TRBV3-1 (or the pseudogene TRBV3-2) and TRBJ1-6, with D unresolved. Germline CDR1 reads LGHDT; CDR2 reads YNNKEL (reference sequence). The CDR3 has 14 amino acids. The V end lost 3 bases, the J end lost 5 bases, and 8 bases lay between the germline ends. The DNA for the CDR3 is TGTGCCAGCAGCCACGGCACAGATAATTCACCCCTCCACTTT. The encoded protein is CASSHGTDNSPLHF.

The CDR3: CASRKSDISGNTIYF. As DNA, the CDR3 is TGTGCCAGCAGGAAAAGCGATATCTCTGGAAACACCATATATTTT. The V gene is TRBV27, the J gene TRBJ1-3; D is uncertain. This CDR3 spans 15 amino acids. The V end lost 6 bases, the J end lost 0 bases, and 12 bases lay between the germline ends. The germline V gene encodes CDR1 MNHEY and CDR2 SMNVEV (reference sequence).

This sequence joins TRBV19 and TRBJ1-2; TRBD1 agrees at 7 bases. The V gene's germline CDR1 is LNHDA and CDR2 SQIVND (reference sequence). The J segment lost 7 bases and the V segment lost 5 bases, leaving 4 bases of the junction unmatched. The CDR3 loop spans 12 amino acids. The CDR3 DNA reads as TGTGCCAGTAGTGTAGGGGGCGGTGGCTACACCTTC. Protein sequence: CASSVGGGGYTF.